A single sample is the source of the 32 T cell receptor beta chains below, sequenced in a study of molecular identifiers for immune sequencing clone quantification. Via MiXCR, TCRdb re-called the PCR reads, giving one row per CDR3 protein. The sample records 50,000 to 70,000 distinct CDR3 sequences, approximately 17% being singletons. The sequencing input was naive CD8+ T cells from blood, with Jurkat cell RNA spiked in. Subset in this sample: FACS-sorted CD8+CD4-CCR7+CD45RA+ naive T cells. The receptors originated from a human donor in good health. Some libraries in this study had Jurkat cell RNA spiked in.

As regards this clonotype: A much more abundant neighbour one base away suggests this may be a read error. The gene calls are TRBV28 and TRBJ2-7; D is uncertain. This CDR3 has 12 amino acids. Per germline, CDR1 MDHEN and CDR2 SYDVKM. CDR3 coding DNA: TGTGCCTGCAGTTTTGCCACCTACGAGCAGTACTTC. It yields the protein CACSFATYEQYF.

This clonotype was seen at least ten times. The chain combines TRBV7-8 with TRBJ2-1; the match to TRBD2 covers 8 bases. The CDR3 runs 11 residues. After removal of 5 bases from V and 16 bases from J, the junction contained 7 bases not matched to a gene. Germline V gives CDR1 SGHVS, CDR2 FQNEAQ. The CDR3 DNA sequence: TGTGCCAGCAGCCCTCCGGGACTAGTATTCTTC. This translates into CASSPPGLVFF.

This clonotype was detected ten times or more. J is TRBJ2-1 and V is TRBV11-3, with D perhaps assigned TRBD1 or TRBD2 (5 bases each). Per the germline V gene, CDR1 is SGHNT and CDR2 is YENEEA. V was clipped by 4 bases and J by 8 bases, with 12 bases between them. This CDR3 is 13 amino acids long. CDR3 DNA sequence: TGTGCCAGCAGCTCAAGGGACGTCGATGAGCAGTTCTTC. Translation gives CASSSRDVDEQFF.

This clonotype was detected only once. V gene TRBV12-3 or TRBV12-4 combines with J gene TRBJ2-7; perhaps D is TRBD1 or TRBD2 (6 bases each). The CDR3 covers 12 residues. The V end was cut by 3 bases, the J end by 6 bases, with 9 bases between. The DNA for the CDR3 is TGTGCCAGCAGTTTCGGGGGCCCCGAGCAGTACTTC. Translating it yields CASSFGGPEQYF.

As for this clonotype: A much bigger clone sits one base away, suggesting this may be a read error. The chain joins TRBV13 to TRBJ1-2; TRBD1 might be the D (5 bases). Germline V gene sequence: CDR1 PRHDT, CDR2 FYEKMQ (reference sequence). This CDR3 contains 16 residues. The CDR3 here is CASSLYRDSKPPGYAF. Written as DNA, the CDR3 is TGTGCCAGCAGCTTATATCGGGACTCAAAGCCCCCTGGCTACGCCTTC.

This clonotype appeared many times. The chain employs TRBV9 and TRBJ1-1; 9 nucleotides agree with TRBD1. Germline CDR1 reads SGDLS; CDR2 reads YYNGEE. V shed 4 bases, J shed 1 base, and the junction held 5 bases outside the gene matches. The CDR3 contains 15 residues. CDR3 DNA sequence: TGTGCCAGCAGCTTTTCGGACAGGGGGAACACTGAAGCTTTCTTT. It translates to CASSFSDRGNTEAFF.

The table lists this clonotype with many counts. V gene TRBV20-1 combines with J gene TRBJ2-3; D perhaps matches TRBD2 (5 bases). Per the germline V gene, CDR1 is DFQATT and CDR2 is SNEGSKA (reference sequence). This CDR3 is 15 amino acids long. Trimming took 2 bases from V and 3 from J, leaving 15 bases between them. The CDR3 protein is CSARPTGSGTDTQYF. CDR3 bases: TGCAGTGCTAGACCCACGGGGTCTGGTACAGATACGCAGTATTTT.

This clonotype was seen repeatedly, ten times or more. The CDR3 nucleotides are TGTGCCAGCAGCTTTTGGGGGGGCTCGGGCACTGAAGCTTTCTTT. Translation gives CASSFWGGSGTEAFF. The chain carries TRBV7-2 and TRBJ1-1; maybe TRBD1 (6 bases). V lost 3 bases and J 4 bases, leaving 15 bases between the germline ends. Germline CDR1 SGHTA, CDR2 FQGNSA. The CDR3 consists of 15 residues.

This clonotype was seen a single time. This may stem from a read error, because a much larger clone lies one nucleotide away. The DNA for the CDR3 is TGCTGTGCTACGGGGTCTGGGGCCAACGTCCTGACTTTC. Its translation: CCATGSGANVLTF. The V and J genes are TRBV20-1 and TRBJ2-6, with D perhaps TRBD2 (5 bases). Germline V gives CDR1 DFQATT, CDR2 SNEGSKA (reference sequence). The CDR3 runs to 13 residues.

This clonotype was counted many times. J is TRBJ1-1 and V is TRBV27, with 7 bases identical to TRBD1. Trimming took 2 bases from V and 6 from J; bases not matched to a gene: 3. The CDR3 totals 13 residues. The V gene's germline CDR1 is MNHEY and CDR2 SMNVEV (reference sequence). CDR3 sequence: CASSLGQGAEAFF. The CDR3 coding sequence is TGTGCCAGCAGTTTAGGGCAGGGGGCTGAAGCTTTCTTT.

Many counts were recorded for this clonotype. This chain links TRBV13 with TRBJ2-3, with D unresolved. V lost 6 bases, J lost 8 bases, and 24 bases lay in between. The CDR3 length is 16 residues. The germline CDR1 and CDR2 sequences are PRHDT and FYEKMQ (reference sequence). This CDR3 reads CASSSRNYPTLATQYF. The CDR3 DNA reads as TGTGCCAGCAGTTCGCGTAATTACCCCACCCTGGCTACGCAGTATTTT. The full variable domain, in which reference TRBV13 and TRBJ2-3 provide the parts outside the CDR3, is AAGVIQSPRHLIKEKRETATLKCYPIPRHDTVYWYQQGPGQDPQFLISFYEKMQSDKGSIPDRFSAQQFSDYHSELNMSSLELGDSALYFCASSSRNYPTLATQYFGPGTRLTVL.

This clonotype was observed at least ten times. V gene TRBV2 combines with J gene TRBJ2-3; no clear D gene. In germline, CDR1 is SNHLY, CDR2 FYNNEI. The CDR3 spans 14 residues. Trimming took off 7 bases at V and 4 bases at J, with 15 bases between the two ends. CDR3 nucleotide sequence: TGTGCCAGCAATAGCCCGGATGTCGCAGATACGCAGTATTTT. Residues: CASNSPDVADTQYF.

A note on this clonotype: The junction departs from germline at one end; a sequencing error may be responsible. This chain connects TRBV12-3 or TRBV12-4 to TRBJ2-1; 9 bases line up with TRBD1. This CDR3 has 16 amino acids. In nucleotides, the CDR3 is TGTGCCAGCAGTTTAGGACGGACAGGGGTCGTGAATGAGCAGCTCTTC. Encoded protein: CASSLGRTGVVNEQLF.

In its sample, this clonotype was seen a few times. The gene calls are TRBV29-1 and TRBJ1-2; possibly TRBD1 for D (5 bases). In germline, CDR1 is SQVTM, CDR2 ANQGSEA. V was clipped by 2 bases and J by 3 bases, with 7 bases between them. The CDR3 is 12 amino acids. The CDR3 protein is CSVETQDYGYTF. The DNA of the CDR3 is TGCAGCGTTGAAACACAGGACTATGGCTACACCTTC.

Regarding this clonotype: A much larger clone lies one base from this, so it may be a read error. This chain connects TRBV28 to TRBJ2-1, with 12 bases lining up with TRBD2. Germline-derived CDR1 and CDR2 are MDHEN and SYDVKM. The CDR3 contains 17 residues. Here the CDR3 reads CASSSELAGGSCNEQFF. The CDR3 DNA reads TGTGCCAGCAGTTCTGAACTAGCGGGAGGATCCTGCAATGAGCAGTTCTTC.

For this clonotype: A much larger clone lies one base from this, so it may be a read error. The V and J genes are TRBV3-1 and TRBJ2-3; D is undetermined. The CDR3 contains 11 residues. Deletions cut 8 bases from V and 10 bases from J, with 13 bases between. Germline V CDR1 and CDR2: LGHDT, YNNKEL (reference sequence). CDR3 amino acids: CASGDPDAQYF. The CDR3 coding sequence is TGTGCCAGCGGAGATCCGGATGCGCAGTATTTT.

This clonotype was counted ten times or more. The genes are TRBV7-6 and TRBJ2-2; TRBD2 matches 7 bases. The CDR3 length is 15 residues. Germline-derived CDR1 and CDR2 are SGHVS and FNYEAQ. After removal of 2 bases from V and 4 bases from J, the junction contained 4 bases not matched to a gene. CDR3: CASSLPLASTGELFF. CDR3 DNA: TGTGCCAGCAGCTTACCACTAGCGAGCACCGGGGAGCTGTTTTTT.

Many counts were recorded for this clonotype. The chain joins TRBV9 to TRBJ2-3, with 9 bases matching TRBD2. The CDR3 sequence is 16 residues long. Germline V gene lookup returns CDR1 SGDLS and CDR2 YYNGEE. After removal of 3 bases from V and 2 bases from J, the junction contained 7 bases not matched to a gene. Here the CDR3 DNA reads TGTGCCAGCAGCGCGGCAGCGGGAGGTTCCACAGATACGCAGTATTTT. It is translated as CASSAAAGGSTDTQYF.

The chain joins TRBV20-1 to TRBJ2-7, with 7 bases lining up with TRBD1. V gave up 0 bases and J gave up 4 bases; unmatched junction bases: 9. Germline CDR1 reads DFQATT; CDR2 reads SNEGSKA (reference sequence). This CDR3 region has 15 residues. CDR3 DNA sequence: TGCAGTGCTAGAGATCTTGGCGGACAGGCTTACGAGCAGTACTTC. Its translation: CSARDLGGQAYEQYF.

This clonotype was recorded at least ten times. The CDR3 nucleotides read TGTGCCAGCAGCTTGGTACAGAACAATGAGCAGTTCTTC. Translation: CASSLVQNNEQFF. The chain carries TRBV5-5 and TRBJ2-1; D is unclear. The CDR3 covers 13 residues. Trimming pared 0 bases from V and 5 bases from J, leaving 6 bases between. CDR1 and CDR2 from the germline V gene are SGHKS and YYEKEE (reference sequence).

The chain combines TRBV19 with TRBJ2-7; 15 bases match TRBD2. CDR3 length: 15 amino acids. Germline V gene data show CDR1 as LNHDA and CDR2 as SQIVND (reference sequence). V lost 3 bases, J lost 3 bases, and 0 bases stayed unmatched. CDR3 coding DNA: TGTGCCAGTAGTATGGGACTAGCGGGAGGCTACGAGCAGTACTTC. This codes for CASSMGLAGGYEQYF.

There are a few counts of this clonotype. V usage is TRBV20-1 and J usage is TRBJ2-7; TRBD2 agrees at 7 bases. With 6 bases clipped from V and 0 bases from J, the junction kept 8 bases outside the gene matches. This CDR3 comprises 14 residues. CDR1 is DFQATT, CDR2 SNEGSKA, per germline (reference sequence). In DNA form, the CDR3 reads TGCAGTGCCGACGTTGGCGGGAGCTCCTACGAGCAGTACTTC. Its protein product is CSADVGGSSYEQYF.

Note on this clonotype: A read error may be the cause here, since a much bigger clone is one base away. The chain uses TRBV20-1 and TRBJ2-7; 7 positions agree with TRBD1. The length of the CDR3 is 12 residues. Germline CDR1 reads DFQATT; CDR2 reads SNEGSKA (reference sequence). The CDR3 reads CSANVGTVGQHF. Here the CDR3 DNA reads TGCAGTGCTAATGTGGGGACAGTCGGGCAGCACTTC.

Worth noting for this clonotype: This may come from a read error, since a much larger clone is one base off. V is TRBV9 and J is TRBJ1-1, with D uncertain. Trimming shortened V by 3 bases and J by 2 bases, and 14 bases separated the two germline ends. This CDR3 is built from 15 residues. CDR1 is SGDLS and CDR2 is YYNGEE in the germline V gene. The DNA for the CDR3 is TGTGCCAGCAGCGAAATGGACCCGTCCAACACTGAAGCTTTCTTT. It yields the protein CASSEMDPSNTEAFF.

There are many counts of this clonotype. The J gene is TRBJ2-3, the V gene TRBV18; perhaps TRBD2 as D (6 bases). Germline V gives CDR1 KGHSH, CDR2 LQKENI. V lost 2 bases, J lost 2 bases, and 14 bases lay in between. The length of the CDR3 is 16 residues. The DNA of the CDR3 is TGTGCCAGCTCACCAACCCGGGAGATGGACACAGATACGCAGTATTTT. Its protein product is CASSPTREMDTDTQYF.

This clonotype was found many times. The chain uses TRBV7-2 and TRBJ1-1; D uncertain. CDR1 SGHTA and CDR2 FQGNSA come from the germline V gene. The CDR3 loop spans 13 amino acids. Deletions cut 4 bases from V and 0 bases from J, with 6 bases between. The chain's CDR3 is CASSSGLNTEAFF. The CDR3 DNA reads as TGTGCCAGCAGCTCTGGACTGAACACTGAAGCTTTCTTT.

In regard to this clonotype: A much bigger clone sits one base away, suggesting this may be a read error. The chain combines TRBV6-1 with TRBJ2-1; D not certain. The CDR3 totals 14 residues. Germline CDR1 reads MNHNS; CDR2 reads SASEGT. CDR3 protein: CASSPRFSHNEQFF. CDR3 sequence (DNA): TGTGCCAGCTCGCCGAGGTTCTCCCACAATGAGCAGTTCTTC.

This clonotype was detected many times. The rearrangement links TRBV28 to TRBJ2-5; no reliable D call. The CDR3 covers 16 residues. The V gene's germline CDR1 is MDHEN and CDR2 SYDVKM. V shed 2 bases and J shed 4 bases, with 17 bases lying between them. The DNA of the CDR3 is TGTGCCAGCAGTTTAATGTCTACCCTACCCGGAGAGACCCAGTACTTC. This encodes CASSLMSTLPGETQYF.

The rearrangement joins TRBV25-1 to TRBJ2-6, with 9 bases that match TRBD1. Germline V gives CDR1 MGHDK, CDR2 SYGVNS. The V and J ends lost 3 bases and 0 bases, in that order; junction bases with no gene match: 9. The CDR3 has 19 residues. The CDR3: CASSDPGTGKSSGANVLTF. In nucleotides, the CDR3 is TGTGCCAGCAGTGACCCAGGGACAGGGAAATCCTCTGGGGCCAACGTCCTGACTTTC.

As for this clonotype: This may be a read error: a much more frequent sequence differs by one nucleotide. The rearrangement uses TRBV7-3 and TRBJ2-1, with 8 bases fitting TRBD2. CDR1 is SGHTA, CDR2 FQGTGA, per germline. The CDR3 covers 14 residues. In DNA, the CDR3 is TGTGCCAGCGGCTTAAGCGGGAGTCACTTTGAGCAGTTCTTC. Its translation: CASGLSGSHFEQFF.

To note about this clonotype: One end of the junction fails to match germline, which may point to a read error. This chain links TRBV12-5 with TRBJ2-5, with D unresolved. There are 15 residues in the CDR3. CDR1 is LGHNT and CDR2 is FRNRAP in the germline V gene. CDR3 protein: CASGLVLYSQETQYF. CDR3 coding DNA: TGTGCTAGTGGTTTGGTACTGTACAGCCAAGAGACTCAGTACTTC.

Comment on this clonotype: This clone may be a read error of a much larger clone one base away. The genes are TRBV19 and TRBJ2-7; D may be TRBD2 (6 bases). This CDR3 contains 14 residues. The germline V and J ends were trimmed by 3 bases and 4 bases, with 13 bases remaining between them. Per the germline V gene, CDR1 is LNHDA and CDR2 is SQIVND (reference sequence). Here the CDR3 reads CASSIPSAYYEQYF. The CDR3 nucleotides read TGTGCCAGTAGTATCCCTAGCGCCTATTACGAGCAGTACTTC.